What follows describes a single T cell receptor (beta chain). No antigen is known for it. The PCR made use of 60 Vbeta and 13 Jbeta primers. The table came from immunoSEQ multiplex PCR; TCRdb's copy has only in-frame clones and leaves some out. The sample has fewer than 200,000 clones; 73% are singletons. These data come from a study of cytomegalovirus exposure and HLA in healthy donors. General study points: TCR beta sequences numbering around 15,000 were associated with HLA alleles at 0.05 false discovery rate in a later analysis. Researchers reported in a later analysis that common viral pathogens appeared linked to several top clusters.

Trimming removed 4 bases from V and 4 bases from J; junction bases left unmatched: 5. This CDR3 contains 14 residues. Germline CDR1 reads SQVTM; CDR2 reads ANQGSEA. Donors consisted of healthy bone marrow donors. The chain is built from TRBV29-1 and TRBJ2-1; 9 bases are a match to TRBD1. Source material: PBMCs. The sequence came from a young woman in good health and CMV-seropositive. For the CDR3, the DNA is TGCAGCGTTGGGGGACAGGGATATTACAATGAGCAGTTCTTC. Translated, it gives CSVGGQGYYNEQFF.